The 15 T cell receptor beta chains reported below all come from one sample, sequenced in a study of T cells in Graves' hyperthyroidism and ophthalmopathy (dated by TCRdb to about 2019). Receptor amplification or capture employed multiplex PCR. TCRdb names Illumina HiSeq 2000 as the instrument used. The TCR beta CDR3 regions were amplified from RNA transcripts. A first-round RT-PCR of the TCR CDR3 used the HTBI primer set with the Qiagen OneStep RT-PCR kit. TCRdb handled the public reads itself, with Q25 trimming in fastp and clone calling in MiXCR, and kept productive beta chains. Duplicate CDR3 protein sequences are folded into a single record with the most common DNA and genes. Here the sample has some 180,000 distinct CDR3 sequences; 15% to 20% occur a single time. The ten largest clones represent around 29% of the sample. Source material: blood. Receptor source: a woman aged 45-60 years with Graves' hyperthyroidism.

This clonotype was counted ten times or more. The rearrangement links TRBV7-2 to TRBJ2-5, with TRBD1 identical over 7 bases. Germline CDR1 and CDR2: SGHTA and FQGNSA. V trimming: 4 bases; J trimming: 5 bases; junction bases outside the gene matches: 7. There are 14 residues in the CDR3. The CDR3 DNA reads TGTGCCAGCAGCTGGACACAGGGGTGGGAGACCCAGTACTTC. It specifies CASSWTQGWETQYF. Supplemented by reference TRBV7-2 and TRBJ2-5, the full variable domain reads GAGVSQSPSNKVTEKGKDVELRCDPISGHTALYWYRQSLGQGLEFLIYFQGNSAPDKSGLPSDRFSAERTGGSVSTLTIQRTQQEDSAVYLCASSWTQGWETQYFGPGTRLLVL.

This clonotype has ten or more counts. The V call is TRBV5-1, the J call TRBJ2-3; D gene unclear. The germline CDR1 and CDR2 sequences are SGHRS and YFSETQ. Trimming pared 0 bases from V and 1 base from J, leaving 9 bases between. The CDR3 runs 15 residues. This chain's CDR3 is CASSLADGRTDTQYF. The CDR3 DNA reads as TGCGCCAGCAGCTTGGCCGACGGACGCACAGATACGCAGTATTTT.

The table lists this clonotype with many counts. The chain employs TRBV3-1 and TRBJ1-1, with TRBD1 identical over 7 bases. This CDR3 is built from 13 residues. Per germline, CDR1 LGHDT and CDR2 YNNKEL (reference sequence). J gave up 4 bases and V 6 bases, and 5 bases lay outside the gene matches. The CDR3 DNA reads TGTGCCAGCAGAAACAGGGGAAGCACTGAAGCTTTCTTT. This gives the protein CASRNRGSTEAFF.

This clonotype occurred many times. The chain has TRBV9 and TRBJ2-7, with a tentative D call TRBD2 (6 bases). The CDR3 is 15 amino acids. Germline CDR1 SGDLS, CDR2 YYNGEE. V was shortened by 4 bases and J by 5 bases, with 19 bases between the two germline ends. CDR3 DNA: TGTGCCAGCAGCCTTGCCGGGACTCTTGTCCACGAGCAGTACTTC. Translation gives CASSLAGTLVHEQYF. Based on the CDR3 plus reference TRBV9 and TRBJ2-7, the full variable domain is DSGVTQTPKHLITATGQRVTLRCSPRSGDLSVYWYQQSLDQGLQFLIQYYNGEERAKGNILERFSAQQFPDLHSELNLSSLELGDSALYFCASSLAGTLVHEQYFGPGTRLTVT.

This clonotype was observed many times. The chain recombines TRBV27 with TRBJ2-7; D is undetermined. The CDR3 loop spans 14 amino acids. Germline V gene lookup returns CDR1 MNHEY and CDR2 SMNVEV (reference sequence). Trimming took 3 bases from V and 4 from J, leaving 13 bases between them. DNA of the CDR3: TGTGCCAGCAGTTTGCGAAGCTCAGCATACGAGCAGTACTTC. Amino acid sequence: CASSLRSSAYEQYF.

This clonotype has a count of ten or more. J is TRBJ2-3 and V is TRBV7-2; 9 bases align to TRBD2. Germline lookup yields CDR1 SGHTA and CDR2 FQGNSA. The CDR3 contains 17 residues. V gave up 4 bases and J gave up 4 bases; unmatched junction bases: 12. The CDR3 DNA is TGTGCCAGCAGCTCGGTTAAGGGACTAGCCTGGGCAGATACGCAGTATTTT. It specifies CASSSVKGLAWADTQYF. The whole variable domain, remainder taken from reference TRBV7-2 and TRBJ2-3, is GAGVSQSPSNKVTEKGKDVELRCDPISGHTALYWYRQSLGQGLEFLIYFQGNSAPDKSGLPSDRFSAERTGGSVSTLTIQRTQQEDSAVYLCASSSVKGLAWADTQYFGPGTRLTVL.

This clonotype was observed at least ten times. The chain is built from TRBV5-1 and TRBJ2-3; no definite D call. With 5 bases removed from V and 0 bases from J, the gap between germline ends came to 4 bases. CDR3 size: 12 residues. Germline CDR1 is SGHRS and CDR2 is YFSETQ. CDR3 in DNA: TGCGCCAGCAGACACAGCACAGATACGCAGTATTTT. Its protein is CASRHSTDTQYF.

This clonotype has at least ten counts. In nucleotides, the CDR3 is TGTGCCAGCAGCCAAGATTGGGTGAGGTCGGACACTGAAGCTTTCTTT. It yields the protein CASSQDWVRSDTEAFF. The chain couples TRBV3-1 to TRBJ1-1; D is uncertain. Germline loops: CDR1 LGHDT, CDR2 YNNKEL (reference sequence). There are 16 residues in the CDR3. Trimming pared 0 bases from V and 3 bases from J, leaving 14 bases between.

At least ten counts were recorded for this clonotype. The chain uses TRBV27 and TRBJ2-1; 14 bases are a match to TRBD2. This CDR3 spans 18 amino acids. From germline, CDR1 is MNHEY and CDR2 SMNVEV (reference sequence). The J segment lost 6 bases and the V segment lost 2 bases, leaving 9 bases of the junction unmatched. The CDR3 here is CASSLVSGLAGGGNEQFF. CDR3 DNA: TGTGCCAGCAGTTTAGTCTCCGGACTAGCGGGGGGTGGCAATGAGCAGTTCTTC.

This clonotype was found many times. J is TRBJ2-2 and V is TRBV7-9; no firm D call. The length of the CDR3 is 13 residues. CDR1 and CDR2 from the germline V gene are SEHNR and FQNEAQ (reference sequence). V gave up 5 bases and J gave up 7 bases, with 11 bases separating them. CDR3: CASSATRIGELFF. CDR3 nucleotides: TGTGCCAGCAGCGCTACGCGGATCGGGGAGCTGTTTTTT.

This clonotype was counted at least ten times. V and J are TRBV20-1 and TRBJ2-5, with D hard to call. The CDR3 length is 13 residues. V shed 5 bases and J shed 1 base, with 11 bases lying between them. The germline V gene encodes CDR1 DFQATT and CDR2 SNEGSKA (reference sequence). Here the CDR3 DNA reads TGCAGTGCTGATAGACCCCCCCAAGAGACCCAGTACTTC. Translated: CSADRPPQETQYF.

This clonotype was observed at least ten times. The rearrangement uses TRBV11-3 and TRBJ2-2, with TRBD2 matching 9 bases. Germline V lookup: CDR1 SGHNT, CDR2 YENEEA. The V gene end was trimmed by 1 base and the J gene end by 5 bases; junction bases not matched to a gene: 8. CDR3 length equals 17 residues. This CDR3 reads CASSLGPSGAQTGELFF. The CDR3 DNA reads TGTGCCAGCAGCTTAGGGCCTAGCGGGGCCCAGACCGGGGAGCTGTTTTTT.

This clonotype has a count of ten or more. This sequence joins TRBV13 and TRBJ1-1; D might be TRBD1 (5 bases). V was trimmed by 8 bases and J by 5 bases, leaving 15 bases between them. There are 13 residues in the CDR3. Per the germline V gene, CDR1 is PRHDT and CDR2 is FYEKMQ (reference sequence). In DNA, the CDR3 is TGTGCCAGCGAAAAAGGGCCAGGGACTGAAGCTTTCTTT. Translated: CASEKGPGTEAFF.

The chain recombines TRBV5-1 with TRBJ2-5; 14 nucleotides line up with TRBD2. V was clipped by 1 base and J by 4 bases; unmatched bases: 3. The germline gives CDR1 SGHRS, CDR2 YFSETQ. The CDR3 loop spans 16 amino acids. The DNA for the CDR3 is TGCGCCAGCAGCTTGCTGACTAGCGGGGGGGCAGAGACCCAGTACTTC. Amino acid sequence: CASSLLTSGGAETQYF.

This clonotype was found many times. The chain is built from TRBV11-2 and TRBJ2-7, with a weak D call TRBD2 (5 bases). Germline CDR1 and CDR2: SGHAT and FQNNGV. Trimming shortened V by 2 bases and J by 3 bases, and 14 bases separated the two germline ends. The CDR3 extends over 15 amino acids. DNA for the CDR3: TGTGCCAGCAGCTTAAGCGGAGGCTCCAACTACGAGCAGTACTTC. Amino acids: CASSLSGGSNYEQYF.